This T cell receptor beta chain was obtained from a study of CD8 T cells in Susac syndrome. The RNA, about 0.45 to 1 ug, was put through reverse transcription using random hexamers. MiXCR, run by TCRdb on the immunoSEQ multiplex PCR reads, gives a single entry per CDR3 protein. This table has roughly 200,000 distinct CDR3 sequences, 95% appearing once. J gave up 7 bases and V 2 bases, and 13 bases lay outside the gene matches. CDR1 is DFQATT and CDR2 is SNEGSKA in the germline V gene (reference sequence). The length of the CDR3 is 16 residues. This clonotype was seen once. This receptor was taken from a human donor with multiple sclerosis. Sequencing was carried out using CD4+ T cells from PBMCs. This chain joins TRBV20-1 and TRBJ2-1; 8 positions match TRBD2. The CDR3 region has the DNA TGCAGTGCTAGACGAAGCGCCGGGACTAGGACGAATGAGCAGTTCTTC. Residues: CSARRSAGTRTNEQFF.